This is a list of T cell receptor beta chains from one sample in a study of Ad26.COV2.S vaccination and SARS-CoV-2 variants. TCRdb keeps only in-frame clones here, not all; method: immunoSEQ multiplex PCR. The sample carries roughly 350,000 clones, 85% to 90% recorded once. The source was peripheral blood, collected in a trial of Ad26.COV2.S vaccine versus placebo. The source of these receptors is a person aged 18-65 years who received the Ad26.COV2.S COVID-19 vaccine or a placebo. Each CDR3 is given with its conserved first and last residue. Fields, in order: D gene, clone size, J gene, V gene, CDR3 DNA, CDR3 protein. The D gene is left open where the match is weak. Only part of the rows carry a size: once, few, many, or a class if the clone is expanded.

d_call: TRBD2; clone_size: few; j_call: TRBJ2-7; v_call: TRBV4-1; cdr3_nt: TGCGCCAGCAGCCAATGGCAAGGGACTAGCGGGTACGAGCAGTACTTC; cdr3_aa: CASSQWQGTSGYEQYF
d_call: NA; clone_size: NA; j_call: TRBJ2-5; v_call: TRBV6-5; cdr3_nt: TGTGCCAGCAGTTACTCGGGACTTACCGGGGGAGAGACCCAGTACTTC; cdr3_aa: CASSYSGLTGGETQYF
d_call: NA; clone_size: NA; j_call: TRBJ2-5; v_call: TRBV28; cdr3_nt: TGTGCCAGCAGACAAACAGGTGTAAGGGGCCCAGAGACCCAGTACTTC; cdr3_aa: CASRQTGVRGPETQYF
d_call: TRBD1; clone_size: NA; j_call: TRBJ2-7; v_call: TRBV28; cdr3_nt: TGTGCCAGCAGGGACGGGACAGTCTACGAGCAGTACTTC; cdr3_aa: CASRDGTVYEQYF
d_call: NA; clone_size: NA; j_call: TRBJ1-4; v_call: TRBV4-3; cdr3_nt: TGCGCCAGCAGCCAAGATAGTTGGCGGGGAAAAGGCGAAAAACTGTTTTTT; cdr3_aa: CASSQDSWRGKGEKLFF
d_call: TRBD1; clone_size: NA; j_call: TRBJ2-2; v_call: TRBV7-9; cdr3_nt: TGTGCCAGCAGCCTTCGACAGGGTCTTCACCGGGGAGCTGTTTTT; cdr3_aa: CASSLRQGLHRGAVF
d_call: TRBD1; clone_size: NA; j_call: TRBJ1-2; v_call: TRBV19; cdr3_nt: TGTGCCAGTAGTATTCCGGGACAGGGGGCAACGAGCTACACCTTC; cdr3_aa: CASSIPGQGATSYTF
d_call: NA; clone_size: once; j_call: TRBJ2-2; v_call: TRBV28; cdr3_nt: TGTGCCAGCAGTGAAACGAATGACAGTCCGAACACCGGGGAGCTGTTTTTT; cdr3_aa: CASSETNDSPNTGELFF
d_call: NA; clone_size: medium-sized; j_call: TRBJ2-7; v_call: TRBV2; cdr3_nt: TGTGCCAGCAGTATCTACGAGCAGTACTTC; cdr3_aa: CASSIYEQYF
d_call: NA; clone_size: NA; j_call: TRBJ2-1; v_call: TRBV11-1; cdr3_nt: TGTGCCAGCAGCTTAAGGGCAGGGAAGTACGGTGAGCAGTTCTTC; cdr3_aa: CASSLRAGKYGEQFF
d_call: NA; clone_size: NA; j_call: TRBJ2-6; v_call: TRBV19; cdr3_nt: TGTGCCAGTAGTACAAGACAGTTTCTTGGGGCCAACGTCCTGACTTTC; cdr3_aa: CASSTRQFLGANVLTF
d_call: TRBD1; clone_size: few; j_call: TRBJ2-7; v_call: TRBV7-7; cdr3_nt: TGTGCCAGCAGCCCGGACAGGGACTACGAGCAGTACTTC; cdr3_aa: CASSPDRDYEQYF
d_call: NA; clone_size: NA; j_call: TRBJ1-1; v_call: TRBV6-5; cdr3_nt: TGTGCCGTCCACAGCTGGAACACTGAAGCTTTCTTT; cdr3_aa: CAVHSWNTEAFF
d_call: NA; clone_size: NA; j_call: TRBJ1-1; v_call: TRBV6-2/TRBV6-3; cdr3_nt: TGTGCCAGCAGTGGGGAGTTTGAAGCTTTCTTT; cdr3_aa: CASSGEFEAFF
d_call: TRBD1; clone_size: NA; j_call: TRBJ2-7; v_call: TRBV28; cdr3_nt: TGTGCCAGCAGTTCCCCGGGGACAGGGTCCCACTACGAGCAGTACTTC; cdr3_aa: CASSSPGTGSHYEQYF
d_call: NA; clone_size: NA; j_call: TRBJ2-6; v_call: TRBV9; cdr3_nt: TGTGCCAGCAGCGTAGTAGGGGCCGGGGCCAACGTCCTGACTTTC; cdr3_aa: CASSVVGAGANVLTF
d_call: TRBD1; clone_size: NA; j_call: TRBJ2-2; v_call: TRBV19; cdr3_nt: TGTGCCAGTAGAGGGACAGGGGAGAACACCGGGGAGCTGTTTTTT; cdr3_aa: CASRGTGENTGELFF